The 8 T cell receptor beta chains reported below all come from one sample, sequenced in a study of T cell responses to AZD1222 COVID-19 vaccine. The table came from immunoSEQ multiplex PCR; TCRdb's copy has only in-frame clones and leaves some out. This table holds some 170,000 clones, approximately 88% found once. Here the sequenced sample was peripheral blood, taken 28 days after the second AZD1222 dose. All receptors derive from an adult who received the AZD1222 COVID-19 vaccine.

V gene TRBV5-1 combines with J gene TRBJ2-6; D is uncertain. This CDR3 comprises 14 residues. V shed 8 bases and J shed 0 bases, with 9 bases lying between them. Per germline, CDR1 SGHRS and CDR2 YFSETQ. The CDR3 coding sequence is TGCGCCAGTTCGGTGGGCTCTGGGGCCAACGTCCTGACTTTC. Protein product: CASSVGSGANVLTF.

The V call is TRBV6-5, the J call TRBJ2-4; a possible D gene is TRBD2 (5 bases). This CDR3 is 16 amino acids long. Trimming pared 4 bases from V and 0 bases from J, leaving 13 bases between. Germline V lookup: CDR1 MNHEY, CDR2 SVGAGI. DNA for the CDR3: TGTGCCAGCAGTTTTGACCGGGATTTAGCCAAAAACATTCAGTACTTC. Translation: CASSFDRDLAKNIQYF.

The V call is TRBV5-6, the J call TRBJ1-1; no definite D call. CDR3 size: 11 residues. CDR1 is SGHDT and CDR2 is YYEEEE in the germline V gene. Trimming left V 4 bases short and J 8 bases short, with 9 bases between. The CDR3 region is CASSSIWEAFF. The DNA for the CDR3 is TGTGCCAGCAGCAGTATATGGGAAGCTTTCTTT.

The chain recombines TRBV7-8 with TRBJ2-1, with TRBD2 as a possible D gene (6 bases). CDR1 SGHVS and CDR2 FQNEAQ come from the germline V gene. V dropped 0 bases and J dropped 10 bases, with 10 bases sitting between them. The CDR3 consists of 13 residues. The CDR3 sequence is CASSLAEGREQFF. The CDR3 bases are TGTGCCAGCAGCTTAGCGGAGGGGAGGGAGCAGTTCTTC.

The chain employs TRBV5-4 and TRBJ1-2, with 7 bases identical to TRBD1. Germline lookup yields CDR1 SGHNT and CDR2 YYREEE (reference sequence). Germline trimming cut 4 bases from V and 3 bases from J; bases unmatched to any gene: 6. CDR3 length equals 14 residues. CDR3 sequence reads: CASSSYTGDYGYTF. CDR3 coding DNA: TGTGCCAGCAGCAGCTACACAGGGGACTATGGCTACACCTTC.

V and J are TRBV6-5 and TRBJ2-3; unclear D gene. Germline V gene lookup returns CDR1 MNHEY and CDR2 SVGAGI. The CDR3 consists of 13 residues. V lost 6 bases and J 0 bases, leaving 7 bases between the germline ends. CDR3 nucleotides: TGTGCCAGCAGACTATTCAGCACAGATACGCAGTATTTT. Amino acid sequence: CASRLFSTDTQYF.

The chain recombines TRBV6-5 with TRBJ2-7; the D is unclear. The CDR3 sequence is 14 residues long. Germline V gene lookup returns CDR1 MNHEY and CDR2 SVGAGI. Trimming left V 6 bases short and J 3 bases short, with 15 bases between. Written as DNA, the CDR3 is TGTGCCAGCAGCCAAGTGGGAACCCACTACGAGCAGTACTTC. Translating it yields CASSQVGTHYEQYF.

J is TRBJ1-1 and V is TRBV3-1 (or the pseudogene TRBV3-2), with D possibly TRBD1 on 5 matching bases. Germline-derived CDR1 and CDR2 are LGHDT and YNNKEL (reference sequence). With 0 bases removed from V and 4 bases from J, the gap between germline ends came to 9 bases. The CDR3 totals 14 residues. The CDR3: CASSQEGRITEAFF. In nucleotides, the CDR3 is TGTGCCAGCAGCCAAGAGGGGCGGATCACTGAAGCTTTCTTT.